This T cell receptor (beta chain) came from a study of blood T cell repertoires in COVID-19. Only in-frame clones appear in the TCRdb table, and some are missing; sequencing was by immunoSEQ multiplex PCR. This table has about 77,000 clones, roughly 90% appearing once. Between the trimmed V and J ends, which lost 2 bases and 0 bases, there was a span of 11 bases. This CDR3 has 15 amino acids. Germline V gene sequence: CDR1 GTSNPN, CDR2 SVGIG (reference sequence). This sequence was found in an elderly woman with active or convalescent COVID-19. The chain uses TRBV30 and TRBJ1-3; D not certain. The sample was peripheral blood. The CDR3 DNA reads TGTGCCTGGAGTTTTACCGACATCTCTGGAAACACCATATATTTT. Residues: CAWSFTDISGNTIYF.